This T cell receptor beta chain stems from a study of T-cell reconstitution after alpha-beta-depleted transplantation in children. TCRbeta library construction was performed incorporating unique molecular identifiers. In TCRdb, the PCR reads were re-called with MiXCR into one record per CDR3 protein. The sample lists roughly 400,000 distinct CDR3 sequences, approximately 41% occurring once. Whole-study findings and limits: At around two months after transplant, the alpha-beta T cells were reportedly derived from several hundred expanded clones that came from non-depleted graft cells.

This clonotype was seen ten or more times. No antigen is known for it. V lost 3 bases, J lost 1 base, and 10 bases lay in between. Germline V lookup: CDR1 SGHRS, CDR2 YFSETQ. The CDR3 runs to 14 residues. The starting material was PBMCs, obtained before TCRalphabeta/CD19-depleted stem cell transplant. The rearrangement links TRBV5-1 to TRBJ1-1; possible D gene TRBD1, 6 bases. This receptor was identified in a girl between 2 and 10 years old with aplastic anemia, due to receive a stem cell transplant. CDR3 nucleotide sequence: TGCGCCAGCAGCTGGGGGCAGAAGAACACTGAAGCTTTCTTT. Translating it yields CASSWGQKNTEAFF. The entire variable domain, with the rest obtained from reference TRBV5-1 and TRBJ1-1, is as follows: KAGVTQTPRYLIKTRGQQVTLSCSPISGHRSVSWYQQTPGQGLQFLFEYFSETQRNKGNFPGRFSGRQFSNSRSEMNVSTLELGDSALYLCASSWGQKNTEAFFGQGTRLTVV.